The subject of this entry is one T cell receptor beta chain. This sample stems from a study of blood T cell repertoires in COVID-19. Study overall: Acute and convalescent COVID-19 specimens originated in the United States, Italy and Spain. PBMCs, B-cell-depleted T cells, or T cells provided the cDNA or gDNA that made up the material.

In the source study's methods: Estimation of nucleated cell counts was performed using reference gene primer amplification. Method: immunoSEQ multiplex PCR; TCRdb's copy keeps in-frame clones and lacks some. That table gives V, J and clone size, and the DNA gave D and trimming. This table holds some 200,000 clones, 65% to 90% found once. This CDR3 region has 20 residues. Germline V lookup: CDR1 SGHVS, CDR2 FQNEAQ. J lost 1 base, V lost 2 bases, and 15 bases had no gene match. The TCR was taken from an elderly man with acute or convalescent COVID-19. Sequenced sample: peripheral blood. The J gene is TRBJ1-5, the V gene TRBV7-8; 9 nucleotides align to TRBD1. CDR3 coding DNA: TGTGCCAGCAGCTTACTTAACCGGGACAGGGCTTTTTCGAGCAATCAGCCCCAGCATTTT. Residues: CASSLLNRDRAFSSNQPQHF.